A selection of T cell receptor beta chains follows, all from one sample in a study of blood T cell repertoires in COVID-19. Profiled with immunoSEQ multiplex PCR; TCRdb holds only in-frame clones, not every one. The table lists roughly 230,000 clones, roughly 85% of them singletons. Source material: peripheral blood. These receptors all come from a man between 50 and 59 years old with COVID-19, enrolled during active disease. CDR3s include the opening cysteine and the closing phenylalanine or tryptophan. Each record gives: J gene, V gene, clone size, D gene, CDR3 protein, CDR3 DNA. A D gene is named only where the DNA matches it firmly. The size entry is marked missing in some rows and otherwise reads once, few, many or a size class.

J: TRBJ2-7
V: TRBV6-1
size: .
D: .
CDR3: CASSEGQGFIYEQYF
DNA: TGTGCCAGCAGTGAAGGTCAGGGATTCATCTACGAGCAGTACTTC

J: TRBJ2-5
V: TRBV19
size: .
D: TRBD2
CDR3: CASSTRLAGGTQYF
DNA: TGTGCCAGTAGTACTCGACTAGCGGGGGGAACCCAGTACTTC

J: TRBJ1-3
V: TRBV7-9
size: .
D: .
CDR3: CASSLGLAGNTIYF
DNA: TGTGCCAGCAGCTTAGGGCTGGCTGGAAACACCATATATTTT

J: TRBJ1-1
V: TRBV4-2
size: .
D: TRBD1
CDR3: CASSQKGKGARTEAFF
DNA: TGTGCCAGCAGCCAAAAGGGTAAGGGGGCGAGGACTGAAGCTTTCTTT

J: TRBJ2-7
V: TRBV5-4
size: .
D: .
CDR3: CASSLGAGAYSYEQYF
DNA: TGTGCCAGCAGCTTGGGGGCTGGGGCATACTCCTACGAGCAGTACTTC

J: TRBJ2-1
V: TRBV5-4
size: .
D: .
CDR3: CASSAKPYNEQFF
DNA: TGTGCCAGCAGCGCGAAACCCTACAATGAGCAGTTCTTC

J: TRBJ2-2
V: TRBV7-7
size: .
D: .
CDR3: CASSQQGGELFF
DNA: TGTGCTAGCAGTCAACAGGGCGGGGAGCTGTTTTTT

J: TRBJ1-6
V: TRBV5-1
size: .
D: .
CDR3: CASSLVQGGNSPLHF
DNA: TGCGCCAGCAGCTTGGTCCAGGGAGGGAATTCACCCCTCCACTTT

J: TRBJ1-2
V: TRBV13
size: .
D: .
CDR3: CASSLGAGGTSGYTF
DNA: TGTGCCAGCAGCTTAGGGGCCGGGGGAACGAGTGGCTACACCTTC

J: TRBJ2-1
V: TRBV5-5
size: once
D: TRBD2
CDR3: CASSSGLAGGKGQFF
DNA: TGTGCCAGCAGCTCGGGACTAGCGGGGGGCAAGGGGCAGTTCTTC